This TCR beta chain appears in the sequencing data of a study of T cells in Graves' hyperthyroidism and ophthalmopathy. Whole-study results and caveats: Most thyroid clonotypes that were expanded above 0.001 also turned up in blood.

Researchers amplified the TCR beta CDR3 regions from RNA transcripts. First-round RT-PCR with HTBI primers amplified the TCR CDR3 region. MiXCR was run by TCRdb on the multiplex PCR reads, yielding one entry per CDR3 protein. The sample shows some 570,000 distinct CDR3 sequences, approximately 14% of them seen only once. Turning to this clonotype: The antigen remains undetermined. With a much larger clone just one base away, this may be a read error.

Together with thyroid ultrasound, orbital computed tomography, serum thyroxine and TRAb, clinical symptoms were used for diagnoses. The clonotype originates from a woman younger than 30 with Graves' ophthalmopathy. Sequenced input: blood.

The CDR3 reads CASSAPGQSNEKLFF. DNA for the CDR3: TGTGCCAGCAGTGCCCCGGGACAGAGTAATGAAAAACTGTTTTTT. This sequence joins TRBV6-2 or TRBV6-3 and TRBJ1-4, with 7 bases identical to TRBD1. The CDR3 extends over 15 amino acids. J lost 4 bases, V lost 5 bases, and 7 bases had no gene match. CDR1 MNHEY and CDR2 SVGEGT come from the germline V gene.